This T cell receptor beta chain was observed in a study of T cells after yellow fever vaccination. As TCR cDNA was made by 5'RACE template switching, a universal primer site and UMIs were added. TCRdb reprocessed the 5' RACE reads via MiXCR and lists one record per CDR3 protein. The sample gives about 340,000 distinct CDR3 sequences, approximately 13% of which show up once; roughly 3% is in the top ten. Findings and limits, study-wide: Among primary-vaccination clones, most reappeared after the booster, at about 95% for CD4 and more than 85% for CD8.

This clonotype occurred a few times. Its cognate antigen is unknown. The material sequenced was CD4+ T cells sorted from PBMCs, taken 15 days after the yellow fever booster vaccination. The sequence was collected from a man aged 18 to 35 who received the YFV17D yellow fever vaccine.

The CDR3 bases are TGTGCCAGCAGCGTAGTTGACAGGGGGGAAGAGACCCAGTACTTC. Translating it yields CASSVVDRGEETQYF. The V and J genes are TRBV9 and TRBJ2-5; the match to TRBD1 covers 9 bases. The germline gives CDR1 SGDLS, CDR2 YYNGEE. This CDR3 has 15 amino acids. After removal of 0 bases from V and 3 bases from J, the junction contained 3 bases not matched to a gene.